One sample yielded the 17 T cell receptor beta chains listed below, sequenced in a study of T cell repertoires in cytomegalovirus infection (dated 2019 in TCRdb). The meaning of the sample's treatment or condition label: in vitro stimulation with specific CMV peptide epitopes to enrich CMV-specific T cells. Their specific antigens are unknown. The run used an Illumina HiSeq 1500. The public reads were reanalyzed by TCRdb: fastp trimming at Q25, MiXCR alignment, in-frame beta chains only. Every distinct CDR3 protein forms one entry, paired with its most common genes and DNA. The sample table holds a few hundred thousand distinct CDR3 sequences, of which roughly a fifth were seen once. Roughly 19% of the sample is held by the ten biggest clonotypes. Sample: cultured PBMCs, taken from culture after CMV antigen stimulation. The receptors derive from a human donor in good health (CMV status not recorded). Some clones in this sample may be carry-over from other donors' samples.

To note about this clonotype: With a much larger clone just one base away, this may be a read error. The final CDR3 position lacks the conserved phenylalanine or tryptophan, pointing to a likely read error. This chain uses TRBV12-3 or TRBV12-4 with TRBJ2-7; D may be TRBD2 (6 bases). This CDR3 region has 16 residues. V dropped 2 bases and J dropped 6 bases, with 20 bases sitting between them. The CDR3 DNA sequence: TGTGCCAGCAGTTTACAAAGCGGGCCCAACGTTGGCGAGCAGTACTAC. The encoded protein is CASSLQSGPNVGEQYY.

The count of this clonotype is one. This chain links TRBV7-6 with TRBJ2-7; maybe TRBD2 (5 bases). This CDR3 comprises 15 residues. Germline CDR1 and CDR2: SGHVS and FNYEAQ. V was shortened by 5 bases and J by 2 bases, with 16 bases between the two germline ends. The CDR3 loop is CASSTGISHPYEQYF. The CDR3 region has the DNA TGTGCCAGCAGCACCGGGATCTCCCATCCCTACGAGCAGTACTTC.

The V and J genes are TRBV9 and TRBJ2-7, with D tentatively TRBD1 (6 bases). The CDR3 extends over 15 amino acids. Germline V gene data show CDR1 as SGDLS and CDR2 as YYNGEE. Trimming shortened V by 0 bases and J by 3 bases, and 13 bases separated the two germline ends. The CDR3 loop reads CASSVATTGSYEQYF. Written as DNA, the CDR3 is TGTGCCAGCAGCGTAGCTACCACAGGGAGCTACGAGCAGTACTTC.

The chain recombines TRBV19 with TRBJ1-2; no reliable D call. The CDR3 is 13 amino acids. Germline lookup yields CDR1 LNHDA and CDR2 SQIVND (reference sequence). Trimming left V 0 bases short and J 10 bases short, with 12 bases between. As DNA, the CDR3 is TGTGCCAGTAGTATAGAGGGTGTAGAGACCTACACCTTC. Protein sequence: CASSIEGVETYTF.

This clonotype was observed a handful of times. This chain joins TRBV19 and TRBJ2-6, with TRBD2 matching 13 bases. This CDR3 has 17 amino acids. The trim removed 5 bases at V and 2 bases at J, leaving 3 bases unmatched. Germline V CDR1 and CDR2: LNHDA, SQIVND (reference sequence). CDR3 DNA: TGTGCCAGTAGTGCACTAGCGGGAGGGCCTGGGGCCAACGTCCTGACTTTC. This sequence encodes CASSALAGGPGANVLTF.

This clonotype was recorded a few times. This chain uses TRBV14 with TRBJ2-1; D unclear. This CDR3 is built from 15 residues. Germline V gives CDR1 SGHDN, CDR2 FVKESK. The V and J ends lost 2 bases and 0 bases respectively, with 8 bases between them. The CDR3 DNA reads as TGTGCCAGCAGCCAAAGGCGGCGCTCCTACAATGAGCAGTTCTTC. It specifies CASSQRRRSYNEQFF.

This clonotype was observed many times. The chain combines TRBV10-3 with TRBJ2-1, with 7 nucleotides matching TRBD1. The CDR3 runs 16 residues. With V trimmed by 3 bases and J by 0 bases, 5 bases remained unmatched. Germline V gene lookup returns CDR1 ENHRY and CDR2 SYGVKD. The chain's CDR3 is CAISDLDRNSYNEQFF. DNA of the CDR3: TGTGCCATCAGTGATCTGGACAGGAACTCCTACAATGAGCAGTTCTTC.

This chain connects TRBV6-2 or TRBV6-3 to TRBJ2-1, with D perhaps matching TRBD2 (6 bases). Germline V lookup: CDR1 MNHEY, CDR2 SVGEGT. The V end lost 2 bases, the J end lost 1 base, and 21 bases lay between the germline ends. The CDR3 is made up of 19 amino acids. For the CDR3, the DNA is TGTGCCAGCAGTTACAATCCCATTATCCGGGAGAAGTCCTACAATGAGCAGTTCTTC. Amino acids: CASSYNPIIREKSYNEQFF.

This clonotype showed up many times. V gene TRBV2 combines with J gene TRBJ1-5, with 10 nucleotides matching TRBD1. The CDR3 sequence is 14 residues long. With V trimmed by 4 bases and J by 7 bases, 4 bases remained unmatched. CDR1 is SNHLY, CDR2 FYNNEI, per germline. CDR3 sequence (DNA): TGTGCCAGCAGTGGACAGGGGGCCTTGCAGCCCCAGCATTTT. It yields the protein CASSGQGALQPQHF.

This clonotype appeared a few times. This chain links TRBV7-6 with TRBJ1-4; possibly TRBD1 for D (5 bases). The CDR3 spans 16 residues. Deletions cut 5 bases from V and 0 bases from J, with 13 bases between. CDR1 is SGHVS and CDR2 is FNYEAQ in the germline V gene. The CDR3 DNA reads TGTGCCAGCAGCCCCAGGGTAGGAGCAACTAATGAAAAACTGTTTTTT. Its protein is CASSPRVGATNEKLFF.

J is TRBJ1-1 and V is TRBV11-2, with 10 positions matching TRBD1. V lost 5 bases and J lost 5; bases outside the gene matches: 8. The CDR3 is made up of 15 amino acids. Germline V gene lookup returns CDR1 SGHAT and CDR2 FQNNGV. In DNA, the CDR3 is TGTGCCAGCAGCGCCTGGACAGGGGGGAGTACTGAAGCTTTCTTT. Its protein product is CASSAWTGGSTEAFF.

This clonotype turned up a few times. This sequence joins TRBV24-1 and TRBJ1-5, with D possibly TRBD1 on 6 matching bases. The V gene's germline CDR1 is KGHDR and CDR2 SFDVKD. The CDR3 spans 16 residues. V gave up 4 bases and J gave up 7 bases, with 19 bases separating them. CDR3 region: CATSDRDDRRDQPQHF. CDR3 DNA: TGTGCCACCAGTGACCGGGACGACAGGCGGGACCAGCCCCAGCATTTT.

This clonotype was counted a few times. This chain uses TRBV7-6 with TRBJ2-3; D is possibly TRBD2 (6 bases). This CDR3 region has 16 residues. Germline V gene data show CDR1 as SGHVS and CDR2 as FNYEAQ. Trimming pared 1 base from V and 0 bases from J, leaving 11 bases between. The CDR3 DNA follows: TGTGCCAGCAGCTTAGGAGGACGGGAGAGCACAGATACGCAGTATTTT. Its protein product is CASSLGGRESTDTQYF.

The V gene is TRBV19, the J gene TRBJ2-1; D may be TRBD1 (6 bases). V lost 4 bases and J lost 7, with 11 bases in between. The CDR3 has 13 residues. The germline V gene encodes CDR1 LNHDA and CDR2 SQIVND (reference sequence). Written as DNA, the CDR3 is TGTGCCAGTAGTACCATAACAGGGAATGAGCAGTTCTTC. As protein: CASSTITGNEQFF.

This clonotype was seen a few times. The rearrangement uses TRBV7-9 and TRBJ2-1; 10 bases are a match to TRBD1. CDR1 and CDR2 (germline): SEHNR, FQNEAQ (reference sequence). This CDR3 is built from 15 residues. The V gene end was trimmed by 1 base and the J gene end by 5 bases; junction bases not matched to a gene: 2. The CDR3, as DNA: TGTGCCAGCAGCTTAGGGGACAGGGGACACAATGAGCAGTTCTTC. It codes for CASSLGDRGHNEQFF.

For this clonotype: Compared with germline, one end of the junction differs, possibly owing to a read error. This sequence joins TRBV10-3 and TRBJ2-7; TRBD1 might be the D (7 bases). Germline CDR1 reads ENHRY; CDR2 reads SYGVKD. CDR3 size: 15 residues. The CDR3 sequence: CAIKGASGPFYEQNF. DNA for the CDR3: TGTGCCATCAAGGGGGCAAGCGGGCCCTTCTACGAGCAGAACTTC.

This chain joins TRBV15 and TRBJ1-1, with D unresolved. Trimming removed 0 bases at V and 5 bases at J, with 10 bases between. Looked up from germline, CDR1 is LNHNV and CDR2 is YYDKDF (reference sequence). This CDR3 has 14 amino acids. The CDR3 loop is CATSRDHAGTEAFF. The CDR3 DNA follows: TGTGCCACCAGCAGAGATCATGCCGGGACTGAAGCTTTCTTT.